These 30 T cell receptor beta chains were sequenced from one sample in a study of spatial heterogeneity in lung cancer. TCRdb fed the 5' RACE reads into MiXCR, producing one record per CDR3 protein. The sample consists of 1,500 to 2,000 distinct CDR3 sequences, about an eighth of them appearing once. Time point denoted: sample taken at primary tumor resection. Sample: normal lung tissue next to the tumor, taken at surgery. These receptors originate from a female donor with early-stage non-small cell lung cancer.

By sample share, this clonotype is medium-sized (0.01 to 0.1%). The V call is TRBV28, the J call TRBJ2-7, with 7 bases lining up with TRBD1. This CDR3 has 15 residues. Trimming took 4 bases from V and 2 from J; bases not matched to a gene: 8. Looked up from germline, CDR1 is MDHEN and CDR2 is SYDVKM. CDR3: CASSSVPTGPYEQYF. DNA for the CDR3: TGTGCCAGCAGTTCGGTCCCGACAGGGCCCTACGAGCAGTACTTC.

The rearrangement links TRBV20-1 to TRBJ1-5; D remains ambiguous. The CDR3 runs 13 residues. V lost 5 bases, J lost 2 bases, and 10 bases lay in between. Germline-derived CDR1 and CDR2 are DFQATT and SNEGSKA (reference sequence). CDR3 sequence reads: CSAQSGGNQPQHF. CDR3 sequence (DNA): TGCAGTGCTCAGTCAGGTGGCAATCAGCCCCAGCATTTT.

In this sample, this clonotype is medium-sized. The genes are TRBV28 and TRBJ1-2; the D gene is possibly TRBD1 (5 bases). Germline loops: CDR1 MDHEN, CDR2 SYDVKM. The CDR3 has 13 amino acids. Trimming removed 4 bases at V and 4 bases at J, with 10 bases between. The CDR3 nucleotides read TGTGCCAGCAGTTCTAGGGGCACCTATGGCTACACCTTC. Translation gives CASSSRGTYGYTF.

This clonotype is medium-sized. The genes are TRBV2 and TRBJ2-2; 8 positions match TRBD1. This CDR3 has 14 amino acids. V was pared by 6 bases and J by 3 bases, with 3 bases of the junction left unmatched. Germline assignment: CDR1 SNHLY and CDR2 FYNNEI. The CDR3 DNA sequence: TGTGCCAGCAGAACGACAGGGGACACCGGGGAGCTGTTTTTT. Its translation: CASRTTGDTGELFF. The full variable domain, with the rest looked up from reference TRBV2 and TRBJ2-2, is EPEVTQTPSHQVTQMGQEVILRCVPISNHLYFYWYRQILGQKVEFLVSFYNNEISEKSEIFDDQFSVERPDGSNFTLKIRSTKLEDSAMYFCASRTTGDTGELFFGEGSRLTVL.

This clonotype came up a few times. The V call is TRBV7-6, the J call TRBJ2-1; D is uncertain. V lost 5 bases and J lost 6, with 11 bases in between. The CDR3 totals 13 residues. CDR1 is SGHVS, CDR2 FNYEAQ, per germline. CDR3 region: CASSILTGNEQFF. The CDR3 DNA reads TGTGCCAGCAGCATCCTGACGGGCAATGAGCAGTTCTTC.

This clonotype qualifies as large. The J gene is TRBJ2-3, the V gene TRBV7-2; TRBD1 agrees at 8 bases. V lost 9 bases, J lost 0 bases, and 8 bases stayed unmatched. The CDR3 is 15 amino acids. Per the germline V gene, CDR1 is SGHTA and CDR2 is FQGNSA. The chain's CDR3 is CASQTGVYSTDTQYF. The CDR3 nucleotides read TGTGCCAGTCAGACAGGGGTCTATAGCACAGATACGCAGTATTTT. The whole variable domain, filled in from reference TRBV7-2 and TRBJ2-3, reads GAGVSQSPSNKVTEKGKDVELRCDPISGHTALYWYRQSLGQGLEFLIYFQGNSAPDKSGLPSDRFSAERTGGSVSTLTIQRTQQEDSAVYLCASQTGVYSTDTQYFGPGTRLTVL.

By share, this clonotype counts as medium-sized. V gene TRBV29-1 combines with J gene TRBJ2-2; 8 nucleotides line up with TRBD1. V trimming: 7 bases; J trimming: 3 bases; junction bases outside the gene matches: 7. There are 14 residues in the CDR3. CDR1 and CDR2 (germline): SQVTM, ANQGSEA. The CDR3 here is CSAHRQGHTGELFF. DNA for the CDR3: TGCAGCGCTCACCGACAGGGGCACACCGGGGAGCTGTTTTTT.

At least ten counts were recorded for this clonotype. This rearrangement joins TRBV28 to TRBJ1-2, with 8 bases identical to TRBD1. The CDR3 is 13 residues long. Trimming cost V 6 bases and J 8 bases; bases outside gene matches: 8. Germline CDR1 reads MDHEN; CDR2 reads SYDVKM. The CDR3 is CASSQDRGYGYTF. In DNA, the CDR3 is TGTGCCAGCAGCCAAGACAGGGGTTACGGCTACACCTTC.

By share of the sample, this clonotype is medium-sized (0.01 to 0.1%). The chain couples TRBV10-1 to TRBJ2-3; D not certain. Trimming took off 2 bases at V and 1 base at J, with 4 bases between the two ends. In germline, CDR1 is WNHNN, CDR2 SYGVQD (reference sequence). This CDR3 is built from 13 residues. The CDR3 bases are TGCGCCAGCAGTGAGGCGGGCACAGATACGCAGTATTTT. This sequence encodes CASSEAGTDTQYF.

This clonotype is categorized as large (0.1 to 1%). The chain joins TRBV6-4 to TRBJ2-1; D is unresolved. Trimming took off 2 bases at V and 4 bases at J, with 6 bases between the two ends. The CDR3 covers 13 residues. From germline, CDR1 is MRHNA and CDR2 SNTAGT. The CDR3: CASSDEAYNEQFF. CDR3 sequence (DNA): TGTGCCAGCAGTGACGAGGCGTACAATGAGCAGTTCTTC.

This clonotype was detected many times. The chain combines TRBV10-3 with TRBJ2-1; unclear D gene. The CDR3 runs 12 residues. The germline CDR1 and CDR2 sequences are ENHRY and SYGVKD. V shed 5 bases and J shed 5 bases, with 7 bases lying between them. The CDR3 protein is CAISPANNEQFF. The CDR3, as DNA: TGTGCCATCAGTCCAGCCAACAATGAGCAGTTCTTC.

This clonotype is categorized as large. This chain links TRBV20-1 with TRBJ2-1, with 11 bases identical to TRBD2. Germline V gives CDR1 DFQATT, CDR2 SNEGSKA (reference sequence). This CDR3 contains 18 residues. The V and J ends lost 4 bases and 5 bases, in that order; junction bases with no gene match: 16. The CDR3 reads CSAKRRGGGTSGNNEQFF. DNA for the CDR3: TGCAGTGCTAAGCGACGAGGTGGTGGGACTAGCGGCAACAATGAGCAGTTCTTC.

By proportion, this clonotype is large. V and J are TRBV18 and TRBJ1-1, with D uncertain. V was cut by 6 bases and J by 6 bases, with 14 bases left in between. Germline CDR1 is KGHSH and CDR2 is LQKENI. The CDR3 loop spans 13 amino acids. The CDR3, as DNA: TGTGCCAGCTCCGTCCCCTTAGGGTCTGAAGCTTTCTTT. Protein: CASSVPLGSEAFF.

This clonotype is termed medium-sized. The chain has TRBV24-1 and TRBJ2-3, with a tentative D call TRBD2 (5 bases). The V end lost 1 base, the J end lost 1 base, and 11 bases lay between the germline ends. In germline, CDR1 is KGHDR, CDR2 SFDVKD. The CDR3 consists of 16 residues. The CDR3 loop is CATSDFGEKGTDTQYF. The CDR3 DNA reads as TGTGCCACCAGTGATTTTGGGGAGAAAGGCACAGATACGCAGTATTTT.

By frequency in the sample, this clonotype is large. The chain joins TRBV18 to TRBJ2-1; TRBD1 matches at 9 bases. Germline-derived CDR1 and CDR2 are KGHSH and LQKENI. The CDR3 covers 16 residues. With 2 bases clipped from V and 9 bases from J, the junction kept 11 bases outside the gene matches. Here the CDR3 reads CASSPSSTGGRGEQFF. In nucleotides, the CDR3 is TGTGCCAGCTCACCATCCTCGACAGGGGGACGTGGTGAGCAGTTCTTC.

By share, this clonotype ranks as medium-sized (0.01 to 0.1%). The chain employs TRBV10-3 and TRBJ2-1; the D gene is possibly TRBD2 (6 bases). The length of the CDR3 is 15 residues. The germline V and J ends were trimmed by 3 bases and 6 bases, with 15 bases remaining between them. The germline V gene encodes CDR1 ENHRY and CDR2 SYGVKD. The CDR3 loop is CAISDWRAPGNEQFF. The CDR3 nucleotides are TGTGCCATCAGTGATTGGAGGGCCCCGGGCAATGAGCAGTTCTTC.

By frequency in the sample, this clonotype is medium-sized. The chain uses TRBV7-2 and TRBJ2-7; 7 bases match TRBD2. The CDR3 has 14 residues. From germline, CDR1 is SGHTA and CDR2 FQGNSA. Trimming removed 5 bases from V and 2 bases from J; junction bases left unmatched: 6. CDR3: CASSRSGSAYEQYF. The CDR3 coding sequence is TGTGCCAGCAGCCGTAGCGGGTCTGCCTACGAGCAGTACTTC.

In its sample, this clonotype ranks as large (0.1 to 1%). The V and J genes are TRBV5-4 and TRBJ2-1; 7 bases are a match to TRBD1. V dropped 4 bases and J dropped 6; count of bases not matched to a gene: 4. In germline, CDR1 is SGHNT, CDR2 YYREEE (reference sequence). CDR3 size: 13 residues. Here the CDR3 reads CASSAYRGNEQFF. Here the CDR3 DNA reads TGTGCCAGCAGCGCCTACAGGGGCAATGAGCAGTTCTTC.

The table lists this clonotype with many counts. The CDR3 region has the DNA TGTGCCAGCAGCTTAGTGGCAGGGGGGGGCAATCAGCCCCAGCATTTT. It yields the protein CASSLVAGGGNQPQHF. The chain joins TRBV7-2 to TRBJ1-5; TRBD1 agrees at 7 bases. V lost 1 base, J lost 2 bases, and 5 bases stayed unmatched. The CDR3 totals 16 residues. Germline loops: CDR1 SGHTA, CDR2 FQGNSA.

By proportion, this clonotype is medium-sized (0.01 to 0.1%). J is TRBJ2-7 and V is TRBV23-1; 7 bases are shared with TRBD1. TRBV23-1 is known as an ORF, though its function is uncertain. This CDR3 is built from 19 residues. V shed 4 bases and J 7 bases; nucleotides not matched to a gene: 25. Here the CDR3 reads CASSPRLAGTAQTFCEQYV. The CDR3 DNA follows: TGCGCCAGCAGTCCACGTCTTGCCGGGACAGCTCAAACCTTTTGTGAGCAGTACGTC.

Sample share makes this clonotype medium-sized. V is TRBV23-1 and J is TRBJ2-5; D unclear. TRBV23-1 is noted as an ORF with a role that remains uncertain. There are 16 residues in the CDR3. V lost 4 bases to trimming and J lost 5 bases, with 20 bases between them. The DNA for the CDR3 is TGCGCCAGCAGTCCCCAATTTAGAGGTGGAAAGGAGACCCAGTACTTC. Its translation is CASSPQFRGGKETQYF.

This clonotype is medium-sized in the sample. The J gene is TRBJ2-5, the V gene TRBV20-1; 9 bases agree with TRBD2. With 0 bases clipped from V and 5 bases from J, the junction kept 13 bases outside the gene matches. The CDR3 extends over 17 amino acids. Germline CDR1 DFQATT, CDR2 SNEGSKA (reference sequence). CDR3 residues: CSARDPAGGPVGETQYF. The CDR3 region has the DNA TGCAGTGCTAGAGATCCGGCGGGAGGGCCGGTAGGGGAGACCCAGTACTTC.

This clonotype has at least ten counts. V usage is TRBV12-3 or TRBV12-4 and J usage is TRBJ2-7; 14 bases fit TRBD2. The CDR3 extends over 16 amino acids. J lost 4 bases, V lost 4 bases, and 6 bases had no gene match. The CDR3 region has the DNA TGTGCCAGCAGTTCGACCGGGACTAGCGGGAGTTACGAGCAGTACGTC. It translates to CASSSTGTSGSYEQYV.

This clonotype was observed at least ten times. V gene TRBV9 combines with J gene TRBJ2-1; 9 bases line up with TRBD1. Germline assignment: CDR1 SGDLS and CDR2 YYNGEE. The CDR3 is made up of 14 amino acids. Trimming took 0 bases from V and 6 from J; bases not matched to a gene: 1. This CDR3 is CASSVGTGVNEQFF. CDR3 nucleotides: TGTGCCAGCAGCGTAGGGACAGGGGTCAATGAGCAGTTCTTC.

In this sample, this clonotype is medium-sized. The V gene is TRBV15, the J gene TRBJ2-7; 7 bases line up with TRBD2. V gave up 6 bases and J gave up 3 bases; unmatched junction bases: 5. Germline V lookup: CDR1 LNHNV, CDR2 YYDKDF (reference sequence). The CDR3 has 13 residues. The CDR3 coding sequence is TGTGCCACCAGTAGCGGGCCCAACTACGAGCAGTACGTC. This gives the protein CATSSGPNYEQYV.

This clonotype is termed medium-sized (0.01 to 0.1%). The chain uses TRBV28 and TRBJ1-1; D uncertain. Germline-derived CDR1 and CDR2 are MDHEN and SYDVKM. This CDR3 spans 14 amino acids. V shed 3 bases and J shed 1 base, with 9 bases lying between them. The CDR3 coding sequence is TGTGCCAGCAGTTTGGAACAGCCGAACACTGAAGCTTTCTTT. Protein sequence: CASSLEQPNTEAFF.

There are many counts of this clonotype. The V gene is TRBV28, the J gene TRBJ2-5; no definite D call. This CDR3 spans 12 amino acids. The V gene lost 5 bases and the J gene lost 7 bases, with 11 bases spanning the gap. CDR1 is MDHEN and CDR2 is SYDVKM in the germline V gene. The CDR3 nucleotides are TGTGCCAGCAGTCAGCCCTTGGGGACCCAGTACTTC. This encodes CASSQPLGTQYF.

By its share, this clonotype is medium-sized. The chain combines TRBV7-2 with TRBJ2-4; 8 positions agree with TRBD2. V lost 2 bases, J lost 7 bases, and 7 bases stayed unmatched. The CDR3 length is 15 residues. CDR1 SGHTA and CDR2 FQGNSA come from the germline V gene. The CDR3: CASSLRAGARNIQYF. CDR3 nucleotide sequence: TGTGCCAGCAGCTTAAGAGCGGGGGCTCGGAACATTCAGTACTTC.

The chain recombines TRBV24-1 with TRBJ2-3; D gene ambiguous. V lost 5 bases to trimming and J lost 6 bases, with 11 bases between them. The germline V gene encodes CDR1 KGHDR and CDR2 SFDVKD. This CDR3 is built from 13 residues. The CDR3 coding sequence is TGTGCCACCAGTGTCGCTCTCAGGGATACGCAGTATTTT. Its protein is CATSVALRDTQYF.

Judged by abundance, this clonotype is medium-sized. The chain couples TRBV7-2 to TRBJ2-7; 7 positions agree with TRBD1. With V trimmed by 5 bases and J by 3 bases, 10 bases remained unmatched. Germline lookup yields CDR1 SGHTA and CDR2 FQGNSA. The CDR3 runs to 15 residues. This CDR3 is CASSEAGTAYYEQYF. CDR3 DNA: TGTGCCAGCAGCGAAGCCGGGACAGCATACTACGAGCAGTACTTC.